These 18 T cell receptor beta chains were sequenced from one sample in a study of blood T cell repertoires in COVID-19. Profiling relied on immunoSEQ multiplex PCR, and the TCRdb table lists in-frame clones only, not all of them. The data hold 150,000 to 200,000 clones, with 76% observed a single time. What was sequenced was PBMCs or T cells enriched from blood (not recorded which). These receptors all stem from a woman aged 45-65 years with acute COVID-19.

The V call is TRBV2, the J call TRBJ1-6; D unclear. Germline V CDR1 and CDR2: SNHLY, FYNNEI. This CDR3 contains 12 residues. The V gene lost 5 bases and the J gene lost 9 bases, with 8 bases spanning the gap. The CDR3 coding sequence is TGTGCCAGCAGTTTGTACAGTTCACCCCTCCACTTT. It is translated as CASSLYSSPLHF.

The chain recombines TRBV21-1 with TRBJ2-7; the table gives TRBD1 as D, unverified against the DNA. TRBV21-1 is a recognized pseudogene. CDR3 length: 15 amino acids. Written as DNA, the CDR3 is TGTGCCAGCAGCAAAGCGGGACAGGTGACCTACGAGCAGTACGTC. The encoded protein is CASSKAGQVTYEQYV.

In this sample, this clone turned up a few times. The rearrangement links TRBV5-1 to TRBJ1-2, with TRBD1 matching 7 bases. The CDR3 sequence is 13 residues long. Germline assignment: CDR1 SGHRS and CDR2 YFSETQ. V lost 8 bases, J lost 5 bases, and 9 bases stayed unmatched. CDR3 nucleotides: TGCGCCAGTAGGGACAGTGGAAATTATGGCTACACCTTC. The encoded protein is CASRDSGNYGYTF.

The chain joins TRBV5-1 to TRBJ2-7; a possible D gene is TRBD1 (6 bases). The CDR3 totals 13 residues. Germline loops: CDR1 SGHRS, CDR2 YFSETQ. The germline V and J ends were trimmed by 3 bases and 3 bases, with 10 bases remaining between them. CDR3 region: CASSSQTGYEQYV. CDR3 DNA: TGCGCCAGCAGCTCTCAGACAGGCTACGAGCAGTACGTC.

The rearrangement uses TRBV2 and TRBJ1-1; D gene unclear. Per the germline V gene, CDR1 is SNHLY and CDR2 is FYNNEI. The CDR3 length is 14 residues. The V gene lost 6 bases and the J gene lost 1 base, with 12 bases spanning the gap. CDR3 region: CASRTPRGNTEAFF. CDR3 in DNA: TGTGCCAGCAGGACCCCCCGGGGGAACACTGAAGCTTTCTTT.

The rearrangement joins TRBV28 to TRBJ1-5, with D perhaps TRBD1 (5 bases). CDR3 size: 16 residues. Trimming pared 4 bases from V and 3 bases from J, leaving 16 bases between. Per germline, CDR1 MDHEN and CDR2 SYDVKM. The CDR3 here is CASSSDSSIINQPQHF. For the CDR3, the DNA is TGTGCCAGCAGTTCCGACAGCAGCATAATCAATCAGCCCCAGCATTTT. The full variable domain, rest sourced from reference TRBV28 and TRBJ1-5, is DVKVTQSSRYLVKRTGEKVFLECVQDMDHENMFWYRQDPGLGLRLIYFSYDVKMKEKGDIPEGYSVSREKKERFSLILESASTNQTSMYLCASSSDSSIINQPQHFGDGTRLSIL.

The chain combines TRBV6-1 with TRBJ2-7; 8 bases align to TRBD2. The CDR3 contains 15 residues. Germline V lookup: CDR1 MNHNS, CDR2 SASEGT. The J segment lost 3 bases and the V segment lost 3 bases, leaving 7 bases of the junction unmatched. CDR3 amino acids: CASSEGEAGGYEQYV. The CDR3 coding sequence is TGTGCCAGCAGTGAGGGAGAGGCGGGGGGCTACGAGCAGTACGTC.

The chain joins TRBV19 to TRBJ1-2; the D gene is possibly TRBD1 (5 bases). The germline V gene has CDR1 LNHDA and CDR2 SQIVND (reference sequence). V was clipped by 6 bases and J by 5 bases, with 13 bases between them. The CDR3 is 13 residues long. The DNA of the CDR3 is TGTGCCAGTAGCCTGAGCAAGGGGTATGGCTACACCTTC. Residues: CASSLSKGYGYTF. Full variable domain (outside the CDR3, taken from reference TRBV19 and TRBJ1-2): DGGITQSPKYLFRKEGQNVTLSCEQNLNHDAMYWYRQDPGQGLRLIYYSQIVNDFQKGDIAEGYSVSREKKESFPLTVTSAQKNPTAFYLCASSLSKGYGYTFGSGTRLTVV.

The gene calls are TRBV10-3 and TRBJ2-5; the match to TRBD1 covers 9 bases. CDR3 length: 15 amino acids. The germline gives CDR1 ENHRY, CDR2 SYGVKD. The V gene end was trimmed by 6 bases and the J gene end by 2 bases; junction bases not matched to a gene: 7. This chain's CDR3 is CAIRPGQGGQETQYF. The CDR3 region has the DNA TGTGCCATCAGACCGGGACAGGGAGGACAAGAGACCCAGTACTTC.

The chain recombines TRBV4-2 with TRBJ1-3; weak D call: TRBD1 (6 bases). Trimming removed 0 bases at V and 1 base at J, with 7 bases between. The CDR3 extends over 15 amino acids. CDR1 is LGHNA, CDR2 YNFKEQ, per germline. CDR3 protein: CASSQDRGSGNTIYF. The CDR3 nucleotides read TGTGCCAGCAGCCAAGATAGGGGGTCTGGAAACACCATATATTTT.

The chain is built from TRBV20-1 and TRBJ1-2; D call uncertain. CDR1 and CDR2 (germline): DFQATT, SNEGSKA (reference sequence). CDR3 length equals 13 residues. V gave up 3 bases and J gave up 6 bases, with 14 bases separating them. The CDR3 loop reads CSASWETLDGYTF. CDR3 sequence (DNA): TGCAGTGCTAGTTGGGAGACCCTCGATGGCTACACCTTC.

The chain is built from TRBV25-1 and TRBJ1-1; possible D gene TRBD1, 6 bases. The V end lost 5 bases, the J end lost 1 base, and 11 bases lay between the germline ends. Germline CDR1 is MGHDK and CDR2 is SYGVNS. CDR3 size: 14 residues. CDR3 protein: CASSRTEQNTEAFF. CDR3 nucleotide sequence: TGTGCCAGCAGTCGGACAGAACAGAACACTGAAGCTTTCTTT.

This chain links TRBV23-1 with TRBJ1-1, with TRBD1 as a possible D gene (6 bases). TRBV23-1 is an ORF, with its function uncertain. V was trimmed by 11 bases and J by 0 bases, leaving 16 bases between them. This CDR3 spans 14 amino acids. Here the CDR3 DNA reads TGCGCCGGGAAAGGACAGACAATGAACACTGAAGCTTTCTTT. Its translation is CAGKGQTMNTEAFF.

The chain carries TRBV11-3 and TRBJ2-2, with a possible D match to TRBD1 (6 bases). This CDR3 has 14 residues. The germline V gene encodes CDR1 SGHNT and CDR2 YENEEA. V was clipped by 8 bases and J by 0 bases, with 10 bases between them. The CDR3 here is CASGQNANTGELFF. The CDR3 bases are TGTGCCAGCGGACAGAACGCGAACACCGGGGAGCTGTTTTTT.

The rearrangement joins TRBV5-1 to TRBJ2-3; no clear D. The germline gives CDR1 SGHRS, CDR2 YFSETQ. The CDR3 length is 14 residues. V dropped 4 bases and J dropped 0 bases, with 9 bases sitting between them. CDR3 DNA: TGCGCCAGCAGCCTTCCGGGTAGCACAGATACGCAGTATTTT. It specifies CASSLPGSTDTQYF. Using reference TRBV5-1 and TRBJ2-3 for the parts outside the CDR3, the full variable domain is KAGVTQTPRYLIKTRGQQVTLSCSPISGHRSVSWYQQTPGQGLQFLFEYFSETQRNKGNFPGRFSGRQFSNSRSEMNVSTLELGDSALYLCASSLPGSTDTQYFGPGTRLTVL.

This clone was detected once. This chain links TRBV5-1 with TRBJ2-3, with 8 bases fitting TRBD2. J gave up 3 bases and V 3 bases, and 6 bases lay outside the gene matches. Germline V gives CDR1 SGHRS, CDR2 YFSETQ. This CDR3 is built from 15 residues. The CDR3: CASSYGGAGTDTQYF. For the CDR3, the DNA is TGCGCCAGCAGCTACGGGGGGGCCGGGACAGATACGCAGTATTTT.

The CDR3 nucleotides are TGTGCCAGCAGCATGGGGCAGTATAATTCACCCCTCCACTTT. Translated: CASSMGQYNSPLHF. The chain links TRBV9 to TRBJ1-6; a possible D gene is TRBD1 (5 bases). V was clipped by 4 bases and J by 4 bases, with 9 bases between them. Germline V gene data show CDR1 as SGDLS and CDR2 as YYNGEE. The CDR3 covers 14 residues.

This chain joins TRBV10-3 and TRBJ2-5, with 9 bases lining up with TRBD1. CDR1 is ENHRY, CDR2 SYGVKD, per germline. CDR3 length: 14 amino acids. V dropped 5 bases and J dropped 2; count of bases not matched to a gene: 3. CDR3 DNA: TGTGCCATCAGTCCGGGACAGGGACAAGAGACCCAGTACTTC. Translated: CAISPGQGQETQYF.